These 31 T cell receptor beta chains came from one sample sequenced in a study of radiation and T cells in renal cell carcinoma. Time point denoted: blood 4 weeks post-SBRT, at nephrectomy. Treatment noted: 15 Gy SBRT to primary tumor, nephrectomy 4 weeks later. Assay: immunoSEQ multiplex PCR; the TCRdb copy retains only in-frame clones and omits some. The table has some 100,000 clones, 84% seen once. Here the sequenced sample was blood, taken from a patient whose treatment included radiotherapy and nephrectomy. The receptors come from a man aged 55 to 70 with renal cell carcinoma.

V and J are TRBV28 and TRBJ1-5; 10 positions agree with TRBD1. V lost 4 bases, J lost 3 bases, and 6 bases stayed unmatched. Germline V CDR1 and CDR2: MDHEN, SYDVKM. The CDR3 totals 16 residues. Written as DNA, the CDR3 is TGTGCCAGCAGTTCCAGGACAGGGGGTTTCAATCAGCCCCAGCATTTT. Protein: CASSSRTGGFNQPQHF.

The V gene is TRBV14, the J gene TRBJ1-1; a weak D match, TRBD1 (5 bases). Trimming pared 4 bases from V and 4 bases from J, leaving 19 bases between. The CDR3 has 16 amino acids. Germline CDR1 SGHDN, CDR2 FVKESK. CDR3 nucleotide sequence: TGTGCCAGCAGCCCAACTCGGGCAGGGCAGGCCACTGAAGCTTTCTTT. Translation: CASSPTRAGQATEAFF.

The chain carries TRBV4-1 and TRBJ2-1; a weak D match, TRBD2 (6 bases). This CDR3 spans 15 amino acids. Trimming stripped 1 base from V and 6 bases from J, with 13 bases between. The germline V gene encodes CDR1 MGHRA and CDR2 YSYEKL. The CDR3 DNA sequence: TGCGCCAGCAGCCAAGTAGTTACTAGCAGCAATGAGCAGTTCTTC. It is translated as CASSQVVTSSNEQFF.

The rearrangement joins TRBV7-8 to TRBJ2-7; TRBD1 matches 7 bases. This CDR3 is built from 14 residues. Per germline, CDR1 SGHVS and CDR2 FQNEAQ. The junction had 4 bases not matched to a gene; V was cut back by 3 bases and J by 2 bases. The CDR3 DNA sequence: TGTGCCAGCAGCTTCAGGGACAGAGCCTACGAGCAGTACTTC. Protein product: CASSFRDRAYEQYF.

This chain connects TRBV7-6 to TRBJ1-3, with 11 bases matching TRBD1. J was trimmed by 0 bases and V by 5 bases; bases with no gene match: 9. This CDR3 region has 18 residues. CDR1 is SGHVS and CDR2 is FNYEAQ in the germline V gene. CDR3 sequence (DNA): TGTGCCAGCAGCCACGGACAGGGGGCGCTTAGCTCTGGAAACACCATATATTTT. It translates to CASSHGQGALSSGNTIYF.

This clone turned up a few times. The chain is built from TRBV30 and TRBJ1-5; the D is unclear. The CDR3 extends over 13 amino acids. Per the germline V gene, CDR1 is GTSNPN and CDR2 is SVGIG (reference sequence). V was trimmed by 1 base and J by 7 bases, leaving 11 bases between them. CDR3 bases: TGTGCCTGGAGTGAGGATGGAAGGCAGCCCCAGCATTTT. This sequence encodes CAWSEDGRQPQHF.

V gene TRBV11-3 combines with J gene TRBJ1-4, with 8 positions matching TRBD1. CDR3 length: 17 residues. V lost 3 bases and J lost 0; bases outside the gene matches: 6. The V gene's germline CDR1 is SGHNT and CDR2 YENEEA. CDR3 in DNA: TGTGCCAGCAGCTTTTCCGGGACAGGTCCAACTAATGAAAAACTGTTTTTT. It encodes CASSFSGTGPTNEKLFF.

The gene calls are TRBV11-3 and TRBJ2-2; D possibly uses TRBD1 or TRBD2 (6 bases each). V shed 5 bases and J shed 2 bases, with 21 bases lying between them. Germline CDR1 is SGHNT and CDR2 is YENEEA. The CDR3 has 18 amino acids. As DNA, the CDR3 is TGTGCCAGCAGCCATTCATTGGGGGGACAAATAAACACCGGGGAGCTGTTTTTT. Amino acid sequence: CASSHSLGGQINTGELFF.

V usage is TRBV5-1 and J usage is TRBJ2-7; no firm D call. The V end lost 2 bases, the J end lost 3 bases, and 9 bases lay between the germline ends. This CDR3 has 13 residues. The germline V gene has CDR1 SGHRS and CDR2 YFSETQ. The CDR3 DNA reads as TGCGCCAGCAGCTTCGGGTCCAACTACGAGCAGTACTTC. Translation: CASSFGSNYEQYF.

The V gene is TRBV28, the J gene TRBJ1-5; D is possibly TRBD1 (6 bases). The CDR3 runs 15 residues. In germline, CDR1 is MDHEN, CDR2 SYDVKM. Trimming shortened V by 7 bases and J by 5 bases, and 18 bases separated the two germline ends. This CDR3 is CASIPTRGKDQPQHF. CDR3 sequence (DNA): TGTGCCAGCATTCCGACGAGGGGGAAGGATCAGCCCCAGCATTTT.

The CDR3 DNA is TGTGCCAGCAGCTTTGCTAGGGAGGGCACTGAAGCTTTCTTT. Translation: CASSFAREGTEAFF. The V gene is TRBV5-5, the J gene TRBJ1-1; D call uncertain. V dropped 2 bases and J dropped 4 bases, with 12 bases sitting between them. The CDR3 sequence is 14 residues long. Germline V gene data show CDR1 as SGHKS and CDR2 as YYEKEE (reference sequence).

This clone turned up a few times. This chain joins TRBV11-1 and TRBJ1-1; D remains unclear. The CDR3 sequence is 13 residues long. Trimming removed 5 bases at V and 3 bases at J, with 10 bases between. CDR1 is SGHAT and CDR2 is FQDESV in the germline V gene (reference sequence). The CDR3 region is CASSLTRYTEAFF. DNA of the CDR3: TGTGCCAGCAGCCTGACCAGATACACTGAAGCTTTCTTT.

The CDR3 loop is CASSPTGINLQPQHF. For the CDR3, the DNA is TGTGCCAGTAGCCCGACAGGGATTAACCTTCAGCCCCAGCATTTT. The chain combines TRBV19 with TRBJ1-5, with 7 bases matching TRBD1. This CDR3 has 15 amino acids. The germline CDR1 and CDR2 sequences are LNHDA and SQIVND (reference sequence). V shed 6 bases and J 6 bases; nucleotides not matched to a gene: 11.

With regard to this clone: One end of the junction does not line up with germline, which may come from a read error. The chain has TRBV11-2 and TRBJ2-5; no clear D gene. CDR1 SGHAT and CDR2 FQNNGV come from the germline V gene. This CDR3 spans 10 amino acids. CDR3 sequence reads: CASSLNPPNF. Written as DNA, the CDR3 is TGTGCCAGCAGCTTAAACCCCCCGAACTTC.

The CDR3: CSVKREGSTDTQYF. The CDR3 bases are TGCAGCGTTAAGCGGGAGGGAAGCACAGATACGCAGTATTTT. The chain is built from TRBV29-1 and TRBJ2-3; 10 nucleotides match TRBD2. V lost 5 bases and J lost 0; bases outside the gene matches: 2. CDR3 length: 14 residues. Germline V lookup: CDR1 SQVTM, CDR2 ANQGSEA.

The chain combines TRBV28 with TRBJ2-3, with 13 nucleotides matching TRBD2. V trimming: 5 bases; J trimming: 4 bases; junction bases outside the gene matches: 12. CDR1 MDHEN and CDR2 SYDVKM come from the germline V gene. This CDR3 contains 18 residues. The CDR3 DNA follows: TGTGCCAGCAGTCTTGCCCCCTGGACTAGCGGGAGTGCAGATACGCAGTATTTT. Translated: CASSLAPWTSGSADTQYF.

The rearrangement joins TRBV10-2 to TRBJ2-7; TRBD1 might be the D (5 bases). V lost 7 bases and J lost 2, with 18 bases in between. The V gene's germline CDR1 is WSHSY and CDR2 SAAADI. CDR3 size: 15 residues. The CDR3 nucleotides are TGCGCCAGCACCCCAGGGCCAACCGGTACCTACGAGCAGTACTTC. Translated, it gives CASTPGPTGTYEQYF.

J is TRBJ2-7 and V is TRBV29-1; possible D gene TRBD2, 5 bases. Germline V CDR1 and CDR2: SQVTM, ANQGSEA. The CDR3 runs 13 residues. Trimming stripped 5 bases from V and 2 bases from J, with 13 bases between. CDR3 residues: CSVSSGDPYEQYF. The CDR3 DNA follows: TGCAGCGTTTCCAGCGGAGATCCCTACGAGCAGTACTTC.

This clone was counted a single time. The genes are TRBV5-1 and TRBJ2-7; TRBD2 is a possible D gene (6 bases). Trimming left V 4 bases short and J 3 bases short, with 14 bases between. The CDR3 runs 14 residues. Germline lookup yields CDR1 SGHRS and CDR2 YFSETQ. The CDR3 sequence is CASSPGAGVYEQYF. CDR3 DNA sequence: TGCGCCAGCAGCCCAGGAGCGGGCGTCTACGAGCAGTACTTC.

The chain couples TRBV25-1 to TRBJ2-7; a possible D gene is TRBD2 (5 bases). Germline loops: CDR1 MGHDK, CDR2 SYGVNS. The CDR3 runs to 13 residues. Deletions cut 6 bases from V and 3 bases from J, with 12 bases between. The CDR3 nucleotides read TGTGCCAGCAGCTTCACTAGTCTCTACGAGCAGTACTTC. This encodes CASSFTSLYEQYF.

This sequence joins TRBV2 and TRBJ2-1, with 11 bases that match TRBD2. CDR1 and CDR2 from the germline V gene are SNHLY and FYNNEI. Losses at the gene ends were 11 bases for V and 5 bases for J; bases not matched to a gene: 2. This CDR3 region has 12 residues. CDR3 bases: TGTGCCTTACTAGCGGGAGACAATGAGCAGTTCTTC. This sequence encodes CALLAGDNEQFF.

CDR3 residues: CASSQNAGEATQYF. The CDR3, as DNA: TGCGCCAGCAGCCAGAACGCAGGGGAGGCTACGCAGTATTTT. V is TRBV4-3 and J is TRBJ2-3; D tentatively fits TRBD1 or TRBD2 (6 bases each). The CDR3 runs to 14 residues. The V gene lost 3 bases and the J gene lost 8 bases, with 15 bases spanning the gap. Per the germline V gene, CDR1 is LGHNA and CDR2 is YSLEER.

The chain couples TRBV10-3 to TRBJ2-1; D unclear. Deletions cut 4 bases from V and 8 bases from J, with 9 bases between. The germline V gene has CDR1 ENHRY and CDR2 SYGVKD. This CDR3 comprises 12 residues. For the CDR3, the DNA is TGTGCCATCAGTGCGTCCGGTGATGAGCAGTTCTTC. Its translation is CAISASGDEQFF.

This clone was observed at least ten times. J is TRBJ2-3 and V is TRBV4-3; D might be TRBD2 (6 bases). Germline V gene data show CDR1 as LGHNA and CDR2 as YSLEER. V was trimmed by 2 bases and J by 4 bases, leaving 13 bases between them. This CDR3 comprises 15 residues. For the CDR3, the DNA is TGCGCCAGCAGCCAATCTCGGGGGTGGCCAGATACGCAGTATTTT. Amino acid sequence: CASSQSRGWPDTQYF.

This clone was detected once. The rearrangement joins TRBV5-6 to TRBJ2-1; 7 bases align to TRBD2. The CDR3 runs 16 residues. V dropped 1 base and J dropped 9; count of bases not matched to a gene: 13. The V gene's germline CDR1 is SGHDT and CDR2 YYEEEE. CDR3 amino acids: CASSLLATTRGGEQFF. CDR3 coding DNA: TGTGCCAGCAGCTTGTTGGCGACCACTCGCGGGGGTGAGCAGTTCTTC.

The chain recombines TRBV10-3 with TRBJ2-5; TRBD1 or TRBD2 may be the D gene (5 bases each). The length of the CDR3 is 12 residues. Trimming shortened V by 8 bases and J by 4 bases, and 11 bases separated the two germline ends. Germline V lookup: CDR1 ENHRY, CDR2 SYGVKD. CDR3 in amino acids: CAIGRDPETQYF. The CDR3 bases are TGTGCCATCGGCCGGGACCCAGAGACCCAGTACTTC.

CDR3 in amino acids: CASSREAASTGELFF. As DNA, the CDR3 is TGCGCCAGCAGCCGAGAGGCGGCCAGCACCGGGGAGCTGTTTTTT. The gene calls are TRBV4-1 and TRBJ2-2; D is ambiguous. Germline CDR1 MGHRA, CDR2 YSYEKL. There are 15 residues in the CDR3. The germline V and J ends were trimmed by 4 bases and 4 bases, with 13 bases remaining between them.

The chain carries TRBV10-3 and TRBJ2-1; D may be TRBD2 (6 bases). V was pared by 8 bases and J by 7 bases, with 21 bases between. Germline CDR1 and CDR2: ENHRY and SYGVKD. There are 15 residues in the CDR3. The CDR3 sequence: CAIGRNVGTFNEQFF. The CDR3 nucleotides are TGTGCCATCGGAAGGAATGTCGGGACTTTTAATGAGCAGTTCTTC.

This clone has a handful of counts. The chain couples TRBV11-2 to TRBJ1-1; D is possibly TRBD1 (5 bases). The V and J ends lost 4 bases and 6 bases respectively, with 12 bases between them. Per germline, CDR1 SGHAT and CDR2 FQNNGV. The CDR3 length is 13 residues. CDR3 nucleotide sequence: TGTGCCAGCAGCTCTCACCGGGGCCCTGAAGCTTTCTTT. It codes for CASSSHRGPEAFF.

This chain uses TRBV6-6 with TRBJ2-7, with D unresolved. This CDR3 is built from 13 residues. From germline, CDR1 is MNHNY and CDR2 SVGAGI (reference sequence). Deletions cut 2 bases from V and 0 bases from J, with 5 bases between. The CDR3 DNA is TGTGCCAGCAGTTACGGCTACTCCTACGAGCAGTACTTC. Translation gives CASSYGYSYEQYF.

The chain uses TRBV9 and TRBJ2-3; 8 positions match TRBD2. Germline V lookup: CDR1 SGDLS, CDR2 YYNGEE. The CDR3 totals 13 residues. J gave up 2 bases and V 7 bases, and 3 bases lay outside the gene matches. CDR3 coding DNA: TGTGCCAGCGGAGGACTAGCCACAGATACGCAGTATTTT. It translates to CASGGLATDTQYF.